This T cell receptor beta chain was retrieved from a study of human T cells and chemical hapten exposure. This sample's time point: patch test 1, 2 weeks after DPC sensitization. Stated treatment: therapeutic diphenylcyclopropenone sensitization with weekly scalp DPC. The CDR3 is 13 amino acids in total, end residues counted. The germline V gene has CDR1 SGHAT and CDR2 FQNNGV. Concerning this clonotype: The DNA is omitted, as the CDR3 cannot be located on it reliably, and the CDR3 follows TCRdb's listing.

One entry per CDR3 protein, called by TCRdb with MiXCR from the RACE reads. The profile shows 120,000 or so distinct CDR3 sequences, roughly an eighth of them singletons. This clonotype originated in a man aged 18 to 29 with alopecia areata. Some clones in this sample may be carry-over from other donors' samples. The material sequenced was whole blood, taken in connection with sensitization to the hapten diphenylcyclopropenone (DPC). This sequence joins TRBV11-2 and TRBJ1-5. The CDR3 sequence: CASSREAGGPSIF.